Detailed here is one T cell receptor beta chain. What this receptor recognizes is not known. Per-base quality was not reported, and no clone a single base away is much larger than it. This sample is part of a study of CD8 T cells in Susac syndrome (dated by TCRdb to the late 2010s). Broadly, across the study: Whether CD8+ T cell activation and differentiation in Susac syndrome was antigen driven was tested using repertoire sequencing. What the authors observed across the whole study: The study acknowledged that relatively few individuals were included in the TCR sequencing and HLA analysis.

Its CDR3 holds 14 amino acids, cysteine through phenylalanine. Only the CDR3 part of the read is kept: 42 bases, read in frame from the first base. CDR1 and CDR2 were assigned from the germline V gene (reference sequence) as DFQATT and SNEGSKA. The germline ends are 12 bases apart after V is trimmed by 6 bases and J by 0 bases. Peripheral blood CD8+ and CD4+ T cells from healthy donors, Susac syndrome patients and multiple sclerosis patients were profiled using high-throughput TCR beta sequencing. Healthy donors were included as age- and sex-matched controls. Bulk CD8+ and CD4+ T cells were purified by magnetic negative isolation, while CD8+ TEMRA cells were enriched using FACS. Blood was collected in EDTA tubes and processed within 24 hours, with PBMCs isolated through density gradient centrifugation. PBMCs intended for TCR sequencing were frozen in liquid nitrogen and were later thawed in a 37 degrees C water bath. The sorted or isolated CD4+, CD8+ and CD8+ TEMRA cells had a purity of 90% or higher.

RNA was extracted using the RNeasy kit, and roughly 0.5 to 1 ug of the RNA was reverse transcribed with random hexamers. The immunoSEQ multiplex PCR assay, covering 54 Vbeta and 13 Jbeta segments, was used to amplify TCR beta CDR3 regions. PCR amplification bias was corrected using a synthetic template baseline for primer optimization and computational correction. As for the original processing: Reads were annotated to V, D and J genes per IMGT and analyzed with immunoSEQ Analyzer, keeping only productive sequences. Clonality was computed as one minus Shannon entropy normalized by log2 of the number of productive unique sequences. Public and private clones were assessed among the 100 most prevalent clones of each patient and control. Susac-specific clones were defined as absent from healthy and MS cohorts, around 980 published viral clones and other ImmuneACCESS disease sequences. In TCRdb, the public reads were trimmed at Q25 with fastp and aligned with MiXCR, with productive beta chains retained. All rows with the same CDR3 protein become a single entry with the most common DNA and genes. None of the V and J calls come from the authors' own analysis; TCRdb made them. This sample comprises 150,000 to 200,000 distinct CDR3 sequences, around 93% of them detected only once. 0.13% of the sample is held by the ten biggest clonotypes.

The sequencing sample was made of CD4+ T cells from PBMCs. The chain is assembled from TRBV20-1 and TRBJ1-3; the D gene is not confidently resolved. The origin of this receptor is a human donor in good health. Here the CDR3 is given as CSARNTVSGNTIYF. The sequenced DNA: TGCAGTGCCCGGAACACGGTCTCTGGAAACACCATATATTTT.